A single sample is the source of the 22 T cell receptor beta chains below, sequenced in a study of T cells in Graves' hyperthyroidism and ophthalmopathy. Using RNA transcripts as the source, TCR beta CDR3 regions were amplified. HTBI primers were the set used in a first-round RT-PCR of the TCR CDR3. One entry per CDR3 protein results from TCRdb running MiXCR on the multiplex PCR reads. The data show a few hundred thousand distinct CDR3 sequences, approximately 18% seen once. The material sequenced was blood. Receptors originate from a woman in her forties or fifties with Graves' hyperthyroidism.

This clonotype showed up many times. V and J are TRBV12-5 and TRBJ2-3, with a tentative D call TRBD1 (5 bases). Trimming pared 1 base from V and 2 bases from J, leaving 7 bases between. The germline CDR1 and CDR2 sequences are LGHNT and FRNRAP. CDR3 size: 14 residues. The CDR3 DNA reads as TGTGCTAGTGGTTTGGGGACATCCACAGATACGCAGTATTTT. It codes for CASGLGTSTDTQYF.

The chain couples TRBV6-2 or TRBV6-3 to TRBJ2-3; 10 bases are shared with TRBD1. Unmatched junction bases numbered 10, after V lost 6 bases and J lost 4 bases. The CDR3 has 16 amino acids. Germline values: CDR1 MNHEY, CDR2 SVGEGT. CDR3 sequence (DNA): TGTGCCAGCAGAAGGATCCCCGGGACAGGGGCAGATACGCAGTATTTT. Translating it yields CASRRIPGTGADTQYF.

V gene TRBV28 combines with J gene TRBJ1-2, with unresolved D. Trimming removed 5 bases from V and 6 bases from J, with 16 bases in between. This CDR3 spans 14 amino acids. Germline-derived CDR1 and CDR2 are MDHEN and SYDVKM. CDR3 coding DNA: TGTGCCAGCAGTGGTCCGAAGATTCCCCATGGCTACACCTTC. It translates to CASSGPKIPHGYTF.

This chain uses TRBV4-1 with TRBJ2-2, with a possible D match to TRBD2 (6 bases). CDR1 and CDR2 from the germline V gene are MGHRA and YSYEKL. Trimming took off 4 bases at V and 5 bases at J, with 14 bases between the two ends. CDR3 length equals 15 residues. The CDR3 sequence: CASSLSGGRTGELFF. As DNA, the CDR3 is TGCGCCAGCAGCCTTAGCGGAGGGCGGACCGGGGAGCTGTTTTTT.

This clonotype was picked up a small number of times. The chain couples TRBV27 to TRBJ2-7; D not certain. The CDR3 is 13 residues long. CDR1 and CDR2 from the germline V gene are MNHEY and SMNVEV (reference sequence). Trimming pared 1 base from V and 1 base from J, leaving 5 bases between. The CDR3 region is CASSLYESYEQYF. In DNA, the CDR3 is TGTGCCAGCAGTTTATACGAGTCCTACGAGCAGTACTTC.

The chain is built from TRBV27 and TRBJ1-6; D unclear. This CDR3 is 14 amino acids long. Germline-derived CDR1 and CDR2 are MNHEY and SMNVEV (reference sequence). Trimming removed 1 base at V and 5 bases at J, with 6 bases between. Written as DNA, the CDR3 is TGTGCCAGCAGTTTATTGCATAATAATTCACCCCTCCACTTT. The encoded protein is CASSLLHNNSPLHF.

This clonotype was recorded at least ten times. V gene TRBV20-1 combines with J gene TRBJ2-7; 13 bases fit TRBD2. This CDR3 comprises 14 residues. The V gene's germline CDR1 is DFQATT and CDR2 SNEGSKA (reference sequence). J lost 6 bases, V lost 5 bases, and 7 bases had no gene match. The CDR3 nucleotides are TGCAGTGCTTTCGGGACTAGCGGGATTGGCGAGCAGTACTTC. Residues: CSAFGTSGIGEQYF.

This clonotype was counted ten times or more. The V and J genes are TRBV2 and TRBJ2-7; a possible D gene is TRBD2 (6 bases). In germline, CDR1 is SNHLY, CDR2 FYNNEI. V dropped 6 bases and J dropped 3 bases, with 15 bases sitting between them. The CDR3 contains 14 residues. The DNA of the CDR3 is TGTGCCAGCAGCGCGACTAGAGTTCTCTACGAGCAGTACTTC. Translated, it gives CASSATRVLYEQYF.

The chain couples TRBV12-3 or TRBV12-4 to TRBJ2-2; D gene ambiguous. CDR3 size: 15 residues. V was trimmed by 6 bases and J by 4 bases, leaving 15 bases between them. Written as DNA, the CDR3 is TGTGCCAGCAGATCTGGGGTTGCTGGCACCGGGGAGCTGTTTTTT. This encodes CASRSGVAGTGELFF.

This clonotype occurred many times. CDR3 amino acids: CSAGKTGNGYTF. The CDR3 coding sequence is TGCAGTGCTGGAAAGACAGGGAATGGCTACACCTTC. This chain links TRBV20-1 with TRBJ1-2; 7 bases match TRBD1. V gave up 5 bases and J gave up 6 bases; unmatched junction bases: 6. Germline lookup yields CDR1 DFQATT and CDR2 SNEGSKA (reference sequence). The CDR3 is 12 residues long.

This clonotype showed up many times. The chain employs TRBV12-3 or TRBV12-4 and TRBJ2-7; 10 bases align to TRBD1. Trimming removed 6 bases from V and 2 bases from J; junction bases left unmatched: 10. CDR3 length: 16 residues. CDR3 sequence reads: CASSPPRTGGPYEQYF. CDR3 nucleotide sequence: TGTGCCAGCAGCCCGCCCCGGACAGGGGGGCCCTACGAGCAGTACTTC.

The chain combines TRBV12-3 or TRBV12-4 with TRBJ1-4, with D hard to call. This CDR3 region has 14 residues. V shed 0 bases and J shed 8 bases, with 10 bases lying between them. The CDR3 DNA sequence: TGTGCCAGCAGTTTAGCGGCACCGAGGGAAAAACTGTTTTTT. It yields the protein CASSLAAPREKLFF.

This clonotype appeared a few times. The CDR3: CASSNNQETQYF. In DNA, the CDR3 is TGCGCCAGCAGCAACAACCAAGAGACCCAGTACTTC. J is TRBJ2-5 and V is TRBV5-1; D is unclear. The ends were cut back, 4 bases at V and 0 bases at J, with 4 bases in the middle. Germline V gene lookup returns CDR1 SGHRS and CDR2 YFSETQ. CDR3 size: 12 residues.

The chain couples TRBV12-3 or TRBV12-4 to TRBJ2-1; TRBD1 is a possible D gene (6 bases). The CDR3 runs 15 residues. Trimming removed 4 bases at V and 2 bases at J, with 12 bases between. The CDR3 nucleotides are TGTGCCAGCAGTTCCAGACAGGCCCCCTACAATGAGCAGTTCTTC. As protein: CASSSRQAPYNEQFF.

This clonotype was seen a few times. This chain uses TRBV28 with TRBJ2-3, with 12 bases that match TRBD2. With V trimmed by 7 bases and J by 7 bases, 6 bases remained unmatched. Looked up from germline, CDR1 is MDHEN and CDR2 is SYDVKM. The CDR3 contains 14 residues. CDR3 amino acids: CASIRTSGTYTQYF. In nucleotides, the CDR3 is TGTGCCAGCATTCGGACTAGCGGGACCTATACGCAGTATTTT.

This clonotype occurred many times. CDR3 in amino acids: CASSLWAATDTQYF. In DNA, the CDR3 is TGTGCCAGCAGTTTGTGGGCAGCCACAGATACGCAGTATTTT. The chain recombines TRBV27 with TRBJ2-3; D remains unclear. V was clipped by 3 bases and J by 2 bases, with 9 bases between them. Germline assignment: CDR1 MNHEY and CDR2 SMNVEV (reference sequence). The CDR3 extends over 14 amino acids.

The chain uses TRBV19 and TRBJ1-2; D possibly corresponds to TRBD1 (6 bases). This CDR3 is 15 amino acids long. V dropped 3 bases and J dropped 4 bases, with 15 bases sitting between them. CDR1 is LNHDA, CDR2 SQIVND, per germline (reference sequence). The CDR3 here is CASSMEGHLLYGYTF. CDR3 DNA sequence: TGTGCCAGTAGTATGGAGGGACACCTACTCTATGGCTACACCTTC. The full variable domain, with the rest looked up from reference TRBV19 and TRBJ1-2, is DGGITQSPKYLFRKEGQNVTLSCEQNLNHDAMYWYRQDPGQGLRLIYYSQIVNDFQKGDIAEGYSVSREKKESFPLTVTSAQKNPTAFYLCASSMEGHLLYGYTFGSGTRLTVV.

There are a few counts of this clonotype. Here the CDR3 reads CASSIPGLFETQYF. The CDR3 DNA reads TGTGCCAGTAGTATCCCCGGACTGTTCGAGACCCAGTACTTC. The chain carries TRBV19 and TRBJ2-5; D might be TRBD2 (5 bases). The CDR3 is made up of 14 amino acids. Germline V gene lookup returns CDR1 LNHDA and CDR2 SQIVND (reference sequence). The V end lost 3 bases, the J end lost 5 bases, and 13 bases lay between the germline ends.

This chain uses TRBV27 with TRBJ2-2, with D unclear. The germline V and J ends were trimmed by 6 bases and 4 bases, with 12 bases remaining between them. Per germline, CDR1 MNHEY and CDR2 SMNVEV (reference sequence). This CDR3 comprises 14 residues. The CDR3 region has the DNA TGTGCCAGCAGCGCGGACCCCTCCACCGGGGAGCTGTTTTTT. Residues: CASSADPSTGELFF.

This clonotype came up many times. The rearrangement uses TRBV12-3 or TRBV12-4 and TRBJ1-2; D possibly corresponds to TRBD1 (6 bases). The CDR3 sequence is 16 residues long. V shed 6 bases and J shed 6 bases, with 23 bases lying between them. CDR3 loop: CASSLGHRVEKNGYTF. The CDR3 DNA reads as TGTGCCAGCAGCCTGGGACATCGGGTCGAAAAGAATGGCTACACCTTC.

This clonotype has only a few counts. The chain has TRBV3-1 and TRBJ2-7, with D unclear. V was trimmed by 3 bases and J by 0 bases, leaving 6 bases between them. The CDR3 sequence is 13 residues long. Germline V gives CDR1 LGHDT, CDR2 YNNKEL (reference sequence). The CDR3 reads CASSQGISYEQYV. In DNA form, the CDR3 reads TGTGCCAGCAGCCAGGGGATCTCCTACGAGCAGTACGTC.

In this sample, this clonotype turned up a few times. V and J are TRBV6-1 and TRBJ2-7; maybe TRBD1 (6 bases). With 6 bases removed from V and 7 bases from J, the gap between germline ends came to 16 bases. Germline-derived CDR1 and CDR2 are MNHNS and SASEGT. The CDR3 is 13 residues long. The CDR3 DNA follows: TGTGCCAGCAGGCAAACCACAGGGTCTGAGCAGTACGTC. Amino acid sequence: CASRQTTGSEQYV.